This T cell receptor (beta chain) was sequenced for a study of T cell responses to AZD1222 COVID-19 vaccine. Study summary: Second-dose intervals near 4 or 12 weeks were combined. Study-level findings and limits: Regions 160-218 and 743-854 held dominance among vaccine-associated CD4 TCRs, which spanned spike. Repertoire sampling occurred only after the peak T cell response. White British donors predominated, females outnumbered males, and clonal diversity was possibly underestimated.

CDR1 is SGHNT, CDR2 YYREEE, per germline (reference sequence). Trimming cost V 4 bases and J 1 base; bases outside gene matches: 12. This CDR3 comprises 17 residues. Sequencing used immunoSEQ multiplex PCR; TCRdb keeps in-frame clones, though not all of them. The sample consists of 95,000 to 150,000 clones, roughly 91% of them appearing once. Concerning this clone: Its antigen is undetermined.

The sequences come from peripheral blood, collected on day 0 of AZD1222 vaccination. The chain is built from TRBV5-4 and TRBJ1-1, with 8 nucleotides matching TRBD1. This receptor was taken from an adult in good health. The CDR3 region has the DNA TGTGCCAGCAGCCCGGCTCGACAGGGGACGGGGAACACTGAAGCTTTCTTT. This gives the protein CASSPARQGTGNTEAFF.